Sequencing of this T cell receptor (beta chain) was carried out in a study of cytomegalovirus exposure and HLA in healthy donors (dated by TCRdb to about 2017). Some background on the complete study: An earlier analysis of approximately 640 of the donors reported more than 250 Gb of sequence data and around 110 million unique TCR beta sequences from 150 million to 200 million T cells. All discovery cohort repertoires had been generated on a single sequencing platform. Of the 300 to 500 genotyped donors, roughly 76% were placed in the genetic ancestry cluster associated with self-reported Caucasian donors. The study was designed to test whether signatures of past pathogen exposure could be identified by cataloging public T cell receptors. An early release covering roughly 640 HLA-typed donors comprised approximately 300 gigabases of sequencing data and 85 million to 100 million unique TCR sequences. The T cell repertoires of around 730 subjects were profiled by immunosequencing and related to cytomegalovirus serostatus. Both class I and class II loci were covered by HLA typing, at four-digit resolution. Donor age, sex, ethnicity and CMV serostatus were compiled together with the repertoire data. To study patterns of TCR occurrence, a later analysis re-analyzed previously published TCR beta repertoires from around 700 donors and added high-resolution HLA genotyping. Typing coverage differed by locus: A, B, C, DRB1 and DQB1 were typed in roughly 620-640 donors, DQA1 in 500 to 550, DPA1 in some 600, and DPB1 in just under 490. To predict cytomegalovirus infection status, the study combined high-throughput TCR immunosequencing, statistical association of individual TCRs with disease status, and machine learning. The later analysis used no new phenotypic data to find candidate immune exposures, relying instead on TCR beta sequences and their occurrence across donors. A later genetic analysis used genome-wide SNP genotypes for 398 of the 666 donors, treating that subset as a discovery cohort. Along with the approximately 700-subject first cohort, a separate validation cohort of over a hundred different subjects was used. To decide whether each TCR beta V gene segment behaved as functional or pseudogenic, an earlier analysis of some 600 of the donors relied on high-throughput TCR beta sequencing. Because of strong linkage in the cohort, four or five DR-DQ haplotypes were treated as single units for association and clustering. Among 398 genotyped donors of the cohort, an average of about 240,000 unique TCR beta nucleotide sequences was sequenced per donor, of which 15% to 20% were non-productive. What the authors observed across the whole study: In a later analysis, HLA-associated TCR beta chains were found to be more clonally expanded and to have lower generation probabilities than equally common non-associated chains. HLA typing was unavailable for some donors at each locus, so association tests used only the typed subset. Immune exposure information for the cohort was limited to CMV serostatus. A cluster of highly shared sequence variants was judged likely to represent a technical artifact of the sequencing pipeline. The study gave a list of 150 to 200 TCR beta chains associated with cytomegalovirus. Because counts were too low, seventeen rarely observed V segments, including chromosome 9 orphons, were excluded from the earlier analysis of 500 to 700 of the donors. The authors suggested that the approach could potentially be extended to other disease states and immunological phenotypes. Sequencing depth was assumed to be roughly uniform across donors in the presence/absence analyses, though that assumption may not hold. A further reported finding was that TCR beta sequences accurately predicted the HLA-A and HLA-B alleles for most subjects in the first cohort. Correlated functional status among segregating V segments might reflect linkage disequilibrium, but an unknown experimental factor could not be ruled out. A later analysis reported that several top co-occurrence clusters appeared linked to parvovirus B19, influenza, CMV and Epstein-Barr virus. In a later analysis, the rate of TCR association differed among HLA loci, with DRB1 alleles having the most associated TCRs and HLA-C alleles having the fewest. Strong co-occurrence of HLA alleles, especially DR and DQ, made assigning TCR associations to individual alleles difficult. In a later genetic analysis, fewer N-insertions in productive TCRs were reported among donors in an Asian-associated ancestry cluster than the 666-donor mean. V-gene and J-gene trimming of TCR beta chains was associated with a missense DCLRE1C variant in a later genetic analysis, and the association was replicated in an independent cohort. Cytomegalovirus status was reported to be diagnosed by the classifier with high specificity and sensitivity in both the original and validation cohorts. A later analysis associated around 16,000 TCR beta sequences with specific HLA alleles at a false discovery rate of 0.05. In a later analysis, most CMV-associated TCR beta chains were found to appear HLA-restricted, with HLA associations seemingly driven largely by CMV exposure. In an earlier analysis of around 600 of the donors, most TCR beta V segments appeared in productive rearrangements about 87% or about 30% of the time, broadly matching IMGT annotations. Some IMGT-functional V segments, including TRBV6-2 and TRBV6-3, could not be distinguished by the 87-base-pair reads and were therefore excluded. Across donors, most TCR sequences were observed very rarely, whereas some public TCRs were present in many individuals. A few of the identified cytomegalovirus-associated TCR beta chains were confirmed in vitro to be specific for cytomegalovirus antigens. Only TCR beta chains were sequenced in this cohort, and the absence of alpha or paired-chain data limited detectable features.

The CDR3 numbers 17 residues from cysteine through phenylalanine. The retained sequence is limited to the CDR3, 51 bases, with the frame set at the first base. The CDR1 and CDR2 encoded by the germline V gene are SNHLY and FYNNEI. For this chain, trimming is 7 bases at the V end and 1 base at the J end, and the number of junction bases without a gene match is 13. About this clone itself: The antigen it binds to is not known. The input lacks base qualities; no much larger clone sits a single base away.

The library was built by means of the immunoSEQ multiplex PCR assay. The multiplex PCR relied on a mix of 60 forward primers for TCR Vbeta segments and 13 reverse primers for TCR Jbeta segments. A multiplex PCR assay on genomic DNA amplified the CDR3 region of rearranged TCR beta genes. The amplified TCR beta libraries were sequenced on the Illumina HiSeq System as 87-base-pair reads. In the source study's methods: In a later analysis, 77 million or so unique TCR beta chains were counted across the 666 repertoires, and around 10 million of these chains were shared by at least two donors. A nearest-neighbor algorithm error-corrected the raw reads and collapsed the reads into unique sequences, merging closely related sequences to remove PCR and sequencing errors. To assign V, D and J gene segments, CDR3 sequences were aligned to IMGT reference sequences. For a sequence to be retained, a match of at least six nucleotides was required to both a V gene segment and a J gene segment. A rearrangement counted as productive if the CDR3 had no stop codons and remained in frame with V and J, and every other rearrangement counted as non-productive. Following IMGT convention, CDR3 was defined as the stretch from the second conserved V-encoded cysteine up to the conserved J-encoded phenylalanine. In an earlier analysis of some 550 of the donors, sequences lacking an unambiguous match to a single V gene segment were excluded. In an earlier analysis of some 590 of the donors, V segments were called functional above 56.7% productive rearrangements and were called segregating when the between-donor standard deviation exceeded 5%. A statistical classification framework was built to diagnose cytomegalovirus status from the catalog of TCR beta chain sequences. In a later analysis, V and J genes were assigned by comparing TCR nucleotide sequences against IMGT/GENE-DB human TR gene sequences. In a later analysis, CDR3 sequences and most-parsimonious VDJ recombination scenarios were assigned using the TCRdist pipeline. In a later analysis, every TCR beta chain was defined by the combination of its CDR3 amino acid sequence and its V-gene family, and reads without a unique V-gene family were dropped. A later analysis removed 500 to 650 highly shared, low-generation-probability nucleotide sequences to deal with suspected cross-contamination and a sequencing artifact. For each public chain, a later analysis derived a clonal expansion index from normalized ranks of inferred template counts within each repertoire. Generation probabilities in a later analysis came from a VDJ recombination model fitted to out-of-frame rearrangements, and those results were checked against IGoR. Hypergeometric tests were used in a later analysis to score TCR-TCR, TCR-HLA and TCR-CMV co-occurrence, with a repertoire-size bias correction applied to the TCR pairs. To estimate false discovery rates, a later analysis permuted the HLA or CMV assignments 20 times. In a later analysis, co-occurring TCRs were grouped with DBSCAN, and TCRdist sequence similarity was added when clustering was performed within HLA-allele-positive subsets. For co-occurrence clustering, repertoires with fewer than 30,000 or more than 120,000 public chains were excluded, along with four or five repertoires with anomalous nucleotide sharing. TCRdb stores this immuneACCESS table with in-frame sequences only. Part of the clones is absent; in the studies checked, under half of the shortfall reflects unresolved V genes, and no reason is known for the rest. V, J and clone size reflect that table, while D and trimming were determined from the DNA. Within this sample are about 250,000 clones, with 80% of them counted one time only. The top ten constitute 0.3% to 0.35% of the sample.

The cohort consisted of 650 to 700 healthy bone marrow donors. At the time of sampling, every cohort member was nominally healthy, though immune exposures that went unrecorded were likely present. The donor tested CMV seronegative and was one of the 352 seronegative cohort members. A peripheral blood sample was collected from each donor, and TCR beta sequencing was performed on peripheral blood mononuclear cells. Genomic DNA extraction from the blood cell samples was performed with the Qiagen DNeasy Blood Extraction Kit. The sequencing sample was made of PBMCs. The chain is encoded by TRBV2 joined to TRBJ1-1, with 9 middle bases fitting TRBD1. The sequence came from a girl aged 2 to 10 in good health and CMV-seronegative. Here is the DNA: TGTGCCAGCATCCACCGGGACAGGGTTTCTCGGAACACTGAAGCTTTCTTT. This encodes CASIHRDRVSRNTEAFF.